This T cell receptor (beta chain) was sequenced in a study of OX40 agonist ivuxolimab in advanced cancers. On the study more broadly: Treatment of patients was with ivuxolimab, an agonistic anti-OX40 (CD134) antibody. Study observations and caveats: CD4+ T cells averaged fewer expanded clones than CD8+ T cells.

The germline V gene has CDR1 MNHNY and CDR2 SVGAGI (reference sequence). The V end lost 2 bases, the J end lost 5 bases, and 6 bases lay between the germline ends. There are 12 residues in the CDR3. The assay was immunoSEQ multiplex PCR, and TCRdb's table has in-frame clones only and misses some. The data contain about 98,000 clones, 85% to 95% of them singletons. For this clone: Its antigen is not identified.

This clonotype was sampled from an adult with an advanced solid tumor such as melanoma, head and neck, liver or kidney cancer. The sample here was CD4+ or CD8+ T cells sorted from blood, taken in a trial of the OX40 agonist ivuxolimab. The chain has TRBV6-6 and TRBJ1-2; D unclear. For the CDR3, the DNA is TGTGCCAGCAGTTACGGAATTTATGGCTACACCTTC. This encodes CASSYGIYGYTF.